The rows below give T cell receptor beta chains drawn from one sample of a study of radiation and T cells in renal cell carcinoma. Assay used: immunoSEQ multiplex PCR; TCRdb lists only in-frame clones, some missing. The profile shows 150,000 to 200,000 clones, 88% of them singletons. The sample was blood, taken from a patient whose treatment included radiotherapy and nephrectomy. The receptors come from a woman aged 50 to 60 with renal cell carcinoma. Both conserved end residues are part of each CDR3. Each record gives: J gene, clone size, V gene, D gene, CDR3 protein, CDR3 DNA. A D gene is named only where the DNA matches it firmly. Size is omitted from some rows. Given values are once, few, many or a class for expanded clones.

J: TRBJ1-2; size: NA; V: TRBV7-9; D: NA; CDR3: CASSRTGIGYGYTF; DNA: TGTGCCAGCAGCCGTACAGGGATTGGCTATGGCTACACCTTC
J: TRBJ1-1; size: once; V: TRBV6-5; D: NA; CDR3: CASSDFSLNTEAFF; DNA: TGTGCCAGCAGTGATTTTTCTTTGAACACTGAAGCTTTCTTT
J: TRBJ1-6; size: NA; V: TRBV6-1; D: NA; CDR3: CASSRGGSPLHF; DNA: TGTGCCAGCAGTCGCGGCGGTTCACCCCTCCACTTT
J: TRBJ2-5; size: NA; V: TRBV5-1; D: NA; CDR3: CASSFGGGQQETQYF; DNA: TGCGCCAGCAGCTTCGGAGGCGGGCAGCAAGAGACCCAGTACTTC
J: TRBJ1-2; size: NA; V: TRBV4-1; D: TRBD1; CDR3: CASSQRQPGQGNYGYTF; DNA: TGCGCCAGCAGCCAACGGCAACCGGGACAGGGGAACTATGGCTACACCTTC
J: TRBJ2-1; size: NA; V: TRBV6-1; D: NA; CDR3: CASSEGLSEQFF; DNA: TGTGCCAGCAGTGAAGGACTTAGTGAGCAGTTCTTC
J: TRBJ2-7; size: NA; V: TRBV5-1; D: NA; CDR3: CASSLDHGDEQYF; DNA: TGCGCCAGCAGCCTAGATCACGGGGACGAGCAGTACTTC
J: TRBJ1-1; size: NA; V: TRBV7-9; D: NA; CDR3: CASSLAGRNTEAFF; DNA: TGTGCCAGCAGCTTAGCAGGGAGGAACACTGAAGCTTTCTTT
J: TRBJ1-1; size: NA; V: TRBV7-9; D: NA; CDR3: CASRVADTEAFF; DNA: TGTGCCAGCAGGGTGGCGGACACTGAAGCTTTCTTT
J: TRBJ2-1; size: few; V: TRBV6-1; D: NA; CDR3: CASSEVAGSSYNEQFF; DNA: TGTGCCAGCAGTGAAGTTGCGGGGAGCTCCTACAATGAGCAGTTCTTC
J: TRBJ2-3; size: NA; V: TRBV30; D: NA; CDR3: CAWNVRDTQYF; DNA: TGTGCCTGGAACGTGAGAGATACGCAGTATTTT
J: TRBJ2-5; size: few; V: TRBV18; D: NA; CDR3: CASSPQQGGETQYF; DNA: TGTGCCAGCTCACCACAGCAGGGGGGAGAGACCCAGTACTTC
J: TRBJ2-1; size: NA; V: TRBV9; D: TRBD2; CDR3: CASSVAIPTSGDAYNEQFF; DNA: TGTGCCAGCAGCGTAGCTATCCCCACTAGCGGGGACGCCTACAATGAGCAGTTCTTC
J: TRBJ2-7; size: NA; V: TRBV5-4; D: TRBD2; CDR3: CASSLGLAGAEQYF; DNA: TGTGCCAGCAGCTTGGGGCTAGCGGGGGCTGAGCAGTACTTC
J: TRBJ2-1; size: NA; V: TRBV7-9; D: NA; CDR3: CASSLITGLSLSPFF; DNA: TGTGCCAGCAGCTTAATTACGGGACTCTCATTAAGTCCGTTCTTC
J: TRBJ1-2; size: NA; V: TRBV6-1; D: NA; CDR3: CASSFGLYGYTF; DNA: TGTGCCAGCAGTTTTGGGCTTTATGGCTACACCTTC
J: TRBJ1-1; size: NA; V: TRBV6-5; D: TRBD1; CDR3: CASSYSRGREAFF; DNA: TGTGCCAGCAGTTACAGCAGGGGGCGCGAGGCTTTCTTT
J: TRBJ2-3; size: NA; V: TRBV9; D: NA; CDR3: CASSRGGGRGTDTQYF; DNA: TGTGCCAGCAGCCGAGGGGGGGGCCGAGGCACAGATACGCAGTATTTT
J: TRBJ1-2; size: NA; V: TRBV7-2; D: NA; CDR3: CASSFARGYGYTF; DNA: TGTGCCAGCAGCTTTGCCAGGGGCTACGGCTACACCTTC
J: TRBJ2-5; size: NA; V: TRBV19; D: TRBD1; CDR3: CASSMNRGETQYF; DNA: TGTGCCAGTAGTATGAACAGGGGTGAGACCCAGTACTTC
J: TRBJ1-1; size: few; V: TRBV5-6; D: NA; CDR3: CASTLRVLVDLNTEAFF; DNA: TGTGCCAGCACCCTACGGGTACTGGTGGATCTAAACACTGAAGCTTTCTTT
J: TRBJ1-6; size: NA; V: TRBV7-2; D: NA; CDR3: CASSKQGVNSPLHF; DNA: TGTGCCAGCAGCAAACAAGGGGTCAATTCACCCCTCCACTTT
J: TRBJ2-3; size: NA; V: TRBV5-4; D: NA; CDR3: CAAGSSDTDTQYF; DNA: TGTGCCGCAGGTTCCAGCGACACAGATACGCAGTATTTT
J: TRBJ1-4; size: NA; V: TRBV6-1; D: TRBD1; CDR3: CASSTGGSGEKLFF; DNA: TGTGCCAGCAGTACAGGGGGCTCGGGTGAAAAACTGTTTTTT
J: TRBJ2-2; size: NA; V: TRBV7-7; D: NA; CDR3: CASSLVMAGYTGELFF; DNA: TGTGCTAGCAGCTTAGTGATGGCAGGCTACACCGGGGAGCTGTTTTTT
J: TRBJ2-7; size: NA; V: TRBV27; D: NA; CDR3: CASSVGGPVYEQYF; DNA: TGTGCCAGCAGCGTAGGCGGACCGGTATACGAGCAGTACTTC
J: TRBJ2-6; size: NA; V: TRBV4-1; D: NA; CDR3: CASSQGTLALRISGANVLTF; DNA: TGCGCCAGCAGCCAAGGGACTCTTGCTTTAAGAATCTCTGGGGCCAACGTCCTGACTTTC
J: TRBJ2-1; size: NA; V: TRBV14; D: NA; CDR3: CASSQALNEQFF; DNA: TGTGCCAGCAGCCAAGCCCTAAATGAGCAGTTCTTC
J: TRBJ2-7; size: NA; V: TRBV4-3; D: NA; CDR3: CASSQEYAGSYEQYF; DNA: TGCGCCAGCAGCCAAGAATACGCCGGCTCCTACGAGCAGTACTTC
J: TRBJ2-7; size: NA; V: TRBV18; D: TRBD1; CDR3: CASSPPVNRGYEQYF; DNA: TGTGCCAGCTCACCACCGGTTAACAGGGGCTACGAGCAGTACTTC
J: TRBJ2-7; size: NA; V: TRBV7-7; D: TRBD1; CDR3: CASSPGTDLEQYF; DNA: TGTGCTAGCAGCCCTGGGACAGACCTCGAGCAGTACTTC
J: TRBJ1-6; size: NA; V: TRBV6-4; D: NA; CDR3: CASSDRGGDSPLHF; DNA: TGTGCCAGCAGTGACAGGGGAGGGGATTCACCCCTCCACTTT
J: TRBJ2-3; size: NA; V: TRBV6-5; D: NA; CDR3: CASSYNRDIRTDTQYF; DNA: TGTGCCAGCAGTTACAACCGGGACATACGCACAGATACGCAGTATTTT
J: TRBJ1-4; size: NA; V: TRBV4-1; D: TRBD1; CDR3: CASSQEPTGGWGNEKLFF; DNA: TGCGCCAGCAGCCAAGAACCTACAGGGGGCTGGGGTAATGAAAAACTGTTTTTT
J: TRBJ2-7; size: NA; V: TRBV6-1; D: TRBD2; CDR3: CASSDSSGVEQYF; DNA: TGTGCCAGCAGTGATTCTAGCGGGGTCGAGCAGTACTTC
J: TRBJ1-5; size: NA; V: TRBV6-6; D: TRBD1; CDR3: CASSKTGGGQPQHF; DNA: TGTGCCAGCAGTAAGACAGGGGGCGGACAGCCCCAGCATTTT
J: TRBJ2-3; size: NA; V: TRBV2; D: NA; CDR3: CASSEGPNTDTQYF; DNA: TGTGCCAGCAGTGAGGGACCCAACACAGATACGCAGTATTTT
J: TRBJ1-1; size: NA; V: TRBV7-9; D: NA; CDR3: CASSFGQANTEAFF; DNA: TGTGCCAGCAGCTTCGGGCAGGCGAACACTGAAGCTTTCTTT
J: TRBJ1-2; size: NA; V: TRBV7-2; D: TRBD1; CDR3: CASSGISGTAPPNYGYTF; DNA: TGTGCCAGCAGTGGGATTTCCGGGACAGCACCACCTAACTATGGCTACACCTTC
J: TRBJ2-7; size: NA; V: TRBV6-1; D: TRBD1; CDR3: CASTGQSYEQYF; DNA: TGTGCCAGCACGGGACAGTCCTACGAGCAGTACTTC
J: TRBJ2-3; size: NA; V: TRBV5-1; D: NA; CDR3: CASSLVIASDTQYF; DNA: TGCGCCAGCAGCTTGGTAATAGCGTCAGATACGCAGTATTTT
J: TRBJ1-2; size: NA; V: TRBV6-5; D: TRBD1; CDR3: CASSSQGALYGYTF; DNA: TGTGCCAGCAGTTCACAGGGGGCTCTTTATGGCTACACCTTC
J: TRBJ2-1; size: NA; V: TRBV7-2; D: NA; CDR3: CASSLAGRYNEQFF; DNA: TGTGCCAGCAGCTTAGCGGGACGCTACAATGAGCAGTTCTTC
J: TRBJ1-1; size: NA; V: TRBV6-6; D: TRBD1; CDR3: CASSYDRGNTEAFF; DNA: TGTGCCAGCAGTTACGACAGGGGAAACACTGAAGCTTTCTTT
J: TRBJ1-1; size: NA; V: TRBV9; D: TRBD1; CDR3: CASSVKGGTANTEAFF; DNA: TGTGCCAGCAGCGTCAAAGGAGGGACAGCGAACACTGAAGCTTTCTTT
J: TRBJ2-1; size: NA; V: TRBV5-1; D: TRBD2; CDR3: CASSLTSGGHNEQFF; DNA: TGCGCCAGCAGCCTAACTAGCGGGGGTCACAATGAGCAGTTCTTC
J: TRBJ1-4; size: NA; V: TRBV4-2; D: TRBD1; CDR3: CASSLRQGGATNEKLFF; DNA: TGTGCCAGCAGCCTTCGACAGGGTGGGGCAACTAATGAAAAACTGTTTTTT
J: TRBJ1-2; size: NA; V: TRBV7-9; D: TRBD1; CDR3: CASSRPDRASGYTF; DNA: TGTGCCAGCAGCCGCCCCGACAGGGCAAGTGGCTACACCTTC
J: TRBJ1-1; size: few; V: TRBV20-1; D: NA; CDR3: CIPRRDTEAFF; DNA: TGCATACCACGTCGGGACACTGAAGCTTTCTTT
J: TRBJ2-1; size: NA; V: TRBV30; D: TRBD1; CDR3: CAWSVWTGMSHEQFF; DNA: TGTGCCTGGAGTGTATGGACAGGGATGTCCCATGAGCAGTTCTTC
J: TRBJ2-3; size: NA; V: TRBV19; D: NA; CDR3: CASSISGTAGTQYF; DNA: TGTGCCAGTAGTATTTCCGGGACCGCAGGTACGCAGTATTTT
J: TRBJ2-7; size: NA; V: TRBV30; D: NA; CDR3: CAWRGGVRGAPAYEQYF; DNA: TGTGCCTGGAGGGGCGGTGTCAGGGGAGCCCCAGCCTACGAGCAGTACTTC
J: TRBJ1-2; size: NA; V: TRBV7-8; D: TRBD1; CDR3: CASSSRGTGPYGYTF; DNA: TGTGCCAGCAGCTCCAGAGGGACAGGGCCCTATGGCTACACCTTC
J: TRBJ1-1; size: NA; V: TRBV7-6; D: NA; CDR3: CASSLRSMNTEAFF; DNA: TGTGCCAGCAGCTTGAGAAGCATGAACACTGAAGCTTTCTTT